This TCR beta chain emerged from a study of blood T cells in healthy people across ages. The study, taken as a whole, reports: Both higher diversity and more naive CD4+ cells marked long-lived donors when set against aged donors.

As for this clonotype: Its specificity is not known. A junction boundary mismatches the germline segment, possibly from a read error.

A second PCR, run for about 6 to 11 cycles, used a sample-barcoded 5' primer plus a J-beta primer mix. Each CDR3 protein gets one entry after TCRdb re-called the 5' RACE reads with MiXCR. In the table there are 890,000 or so distinct CDR3 sequences, roughly 60% of which are singletons. The germline gives CDR1 MNHEY, CDR2 SMNVEV (reference sequence). The CDR3 has 14 amino acids. The sequencing sample was made of blood. This receptor was taken from a man aged 30 to 39 in good health. This chain connects TRBV27 to TRBJ1-2, with no clear D. The DNA for the CDR3 is TGTGCCAGCAGTGTATCGTGGGCAGGAGATGGCTACACCTTC. The encoded protein is CASSVSWAGDGYTF.